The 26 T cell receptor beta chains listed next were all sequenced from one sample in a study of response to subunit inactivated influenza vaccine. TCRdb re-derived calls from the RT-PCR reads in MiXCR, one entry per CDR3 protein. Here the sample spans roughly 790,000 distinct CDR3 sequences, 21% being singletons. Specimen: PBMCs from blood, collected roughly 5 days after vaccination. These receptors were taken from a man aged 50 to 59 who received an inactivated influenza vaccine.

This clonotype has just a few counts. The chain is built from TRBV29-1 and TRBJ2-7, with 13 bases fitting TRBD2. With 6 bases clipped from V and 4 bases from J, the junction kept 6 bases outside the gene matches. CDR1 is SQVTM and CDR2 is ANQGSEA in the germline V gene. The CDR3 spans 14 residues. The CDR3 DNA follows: TGCAGCGTCGGACTAGCGGGAGTTCAATACGAGCAGTACTTC. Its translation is CSVGLAGVQYEQYF.

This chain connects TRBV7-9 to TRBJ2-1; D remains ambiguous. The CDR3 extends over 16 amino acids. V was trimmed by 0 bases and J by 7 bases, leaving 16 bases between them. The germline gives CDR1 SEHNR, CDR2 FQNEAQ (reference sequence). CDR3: CASSLATPGLGNEQFF. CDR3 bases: TGTGCCAGCAGCTTAGCAACACCGGGTCTCGGGAATGAGCAGTTCTTC. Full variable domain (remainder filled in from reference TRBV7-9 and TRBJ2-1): DTGVSQNPRHKITKRGQNVTFRCDPISEHNRLYWYRQTLGQGPEFLTYFQNEAQLEKSRLLSDRFSAERPKGSFSTLEIQRTEQGDSAMYLCASSLATPGLGNEQFFGPGTRLTVL.

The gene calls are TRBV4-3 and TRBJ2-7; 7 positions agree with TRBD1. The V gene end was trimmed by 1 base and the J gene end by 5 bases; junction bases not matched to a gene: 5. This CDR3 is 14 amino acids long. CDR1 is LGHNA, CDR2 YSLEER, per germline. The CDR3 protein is CASSQGYRGDEQYF. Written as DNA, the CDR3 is TGCGCCAGCAGCCAAGGGTACAGGGGAGACGAGCAGTACTTC.

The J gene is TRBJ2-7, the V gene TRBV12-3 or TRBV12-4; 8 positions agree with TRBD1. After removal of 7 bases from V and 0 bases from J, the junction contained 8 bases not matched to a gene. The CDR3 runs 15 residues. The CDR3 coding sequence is TGTGCCAGCACCCGGACAGGGTTAAGCTCCTACGAGCAGTACTTC. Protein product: CASTRTGLSSYEQYF.

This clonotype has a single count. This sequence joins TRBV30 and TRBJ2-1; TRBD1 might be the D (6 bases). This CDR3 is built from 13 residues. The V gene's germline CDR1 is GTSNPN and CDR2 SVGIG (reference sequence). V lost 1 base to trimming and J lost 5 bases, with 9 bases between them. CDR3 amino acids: CAWSAQGNNEQFF. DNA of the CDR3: TGTGCCTGGAGTGCACAGGGAAACAATGAGCAGTTCTTC.

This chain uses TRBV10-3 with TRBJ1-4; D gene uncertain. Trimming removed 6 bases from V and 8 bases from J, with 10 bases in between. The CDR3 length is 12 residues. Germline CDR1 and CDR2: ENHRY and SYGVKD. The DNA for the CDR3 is TGTGCCATCAGCGTCCAAGGGGAAAAACTGTTTTTT. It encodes CAISVQGEKLFF.

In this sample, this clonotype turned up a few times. CDR3 sequence: CASSLARGGTEQYF. DNA of the CDR3: TGTGCCAGCAGCTTAGCAAGGGGGGGAACCGAGCAGTACTTC. This chain joins TRBV7-2 and TRBJ2-7; tentative D call: TRBD2 (7 bases). Germline V lookup: CDR1 SGHTA, CDR2 FQGNSA. Trimming took 0 bases from V and 6 from J, leaving 12 bases between them. This CDR3 is 14 amino acids long.

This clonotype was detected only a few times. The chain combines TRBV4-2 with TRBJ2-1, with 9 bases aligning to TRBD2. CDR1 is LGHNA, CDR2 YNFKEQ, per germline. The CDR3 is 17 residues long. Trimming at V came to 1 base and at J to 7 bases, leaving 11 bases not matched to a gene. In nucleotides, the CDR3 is TGTGCCAGCAGCCAAGGAGTGGCGGGAGGGCCGGGGAATGAGCAGTTCTTC. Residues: CASSQGVAGGPGNEQFF.

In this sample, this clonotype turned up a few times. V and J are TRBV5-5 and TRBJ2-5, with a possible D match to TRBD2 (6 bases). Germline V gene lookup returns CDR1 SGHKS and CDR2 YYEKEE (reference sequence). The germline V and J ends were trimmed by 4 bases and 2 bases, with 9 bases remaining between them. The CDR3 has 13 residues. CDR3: CASSAAGQETQYF. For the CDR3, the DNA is TGTGCCAGCAGCGCGGCGGGACAAGAGACCCAGTACTTC.

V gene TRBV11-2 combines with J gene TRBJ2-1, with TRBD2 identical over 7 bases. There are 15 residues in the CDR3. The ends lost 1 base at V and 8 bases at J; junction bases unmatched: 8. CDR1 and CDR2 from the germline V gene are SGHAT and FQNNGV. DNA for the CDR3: TGTGCCAGCAGCTTAGGACCCATCCGGGGGGATGAGCAGTTCTTC. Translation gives CASSLGPIRGDEQFF.

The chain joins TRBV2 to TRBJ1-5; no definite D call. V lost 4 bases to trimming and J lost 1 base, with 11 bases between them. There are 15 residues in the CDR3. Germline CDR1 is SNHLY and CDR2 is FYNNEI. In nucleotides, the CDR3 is TGTGCCAGCAGTGGGGAGCTGGGAAGCAATCAGCCCCAGCATTTT. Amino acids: CASSGELGSNQPQHF.

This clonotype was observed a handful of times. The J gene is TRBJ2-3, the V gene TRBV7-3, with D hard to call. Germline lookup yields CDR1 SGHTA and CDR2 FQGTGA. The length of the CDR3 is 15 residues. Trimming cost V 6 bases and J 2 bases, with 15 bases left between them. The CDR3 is CASSPRITHTDTQYF. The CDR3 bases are TGTGCCAGCAGTCCACGGATAACCCACACAGATACGCAGTATTTT.

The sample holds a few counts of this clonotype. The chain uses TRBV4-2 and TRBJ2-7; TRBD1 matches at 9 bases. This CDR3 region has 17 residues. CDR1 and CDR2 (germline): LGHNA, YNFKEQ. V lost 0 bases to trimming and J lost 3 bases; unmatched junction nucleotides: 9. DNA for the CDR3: TGTGCCAGCAGCCAAGATTACAGGGGGCACTCCTTCTACGAGCAGTACTTC. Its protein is CASSQDYRGHSFYEQYF.

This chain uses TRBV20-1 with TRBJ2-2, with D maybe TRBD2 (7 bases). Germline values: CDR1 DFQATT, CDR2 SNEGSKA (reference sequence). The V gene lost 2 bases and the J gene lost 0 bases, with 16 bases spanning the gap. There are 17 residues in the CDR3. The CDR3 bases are TGCAGTGCTAGATCCCCGAGGGGGGGCGCGAACACCGGGGAGCTGTTTTTT. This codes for CSARSPRGGANTGELFF.

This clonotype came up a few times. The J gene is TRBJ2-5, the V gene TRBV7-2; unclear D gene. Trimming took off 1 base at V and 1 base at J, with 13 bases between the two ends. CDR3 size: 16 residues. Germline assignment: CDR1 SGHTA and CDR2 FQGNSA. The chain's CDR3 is CASSLGVIHSQETQYF. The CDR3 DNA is TGTGCCAGCAGCTTAGGAGTCATTCACAGCCAAGAGACCCAGTACTTC.

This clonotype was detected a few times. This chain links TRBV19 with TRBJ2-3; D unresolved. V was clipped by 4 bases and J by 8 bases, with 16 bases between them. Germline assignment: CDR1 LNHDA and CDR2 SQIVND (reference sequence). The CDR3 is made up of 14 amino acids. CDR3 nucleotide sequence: TGTGCCAGTAGTAAAGGAACCCCGGCCGGTACGCAGTATTTT. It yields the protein CASSKGTPAGTQYF.

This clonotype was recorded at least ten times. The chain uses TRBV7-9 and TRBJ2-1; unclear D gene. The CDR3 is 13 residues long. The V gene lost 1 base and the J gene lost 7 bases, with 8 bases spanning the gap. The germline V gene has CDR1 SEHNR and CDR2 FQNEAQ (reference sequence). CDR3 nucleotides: TGTGCCAGCAGCTTAGGGTTCGAAAATGAGCAGTTCTTC. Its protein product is CASSLGFENEQFF.

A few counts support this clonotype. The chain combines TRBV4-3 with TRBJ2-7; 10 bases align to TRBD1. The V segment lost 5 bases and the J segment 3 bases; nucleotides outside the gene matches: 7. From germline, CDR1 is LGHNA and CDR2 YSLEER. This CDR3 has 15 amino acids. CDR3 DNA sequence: TGCGCCAGCAGCTACGGGACAGGGGCTTACTACGAGCAGTACTTC. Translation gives CASSYGTGAYYEQYF.

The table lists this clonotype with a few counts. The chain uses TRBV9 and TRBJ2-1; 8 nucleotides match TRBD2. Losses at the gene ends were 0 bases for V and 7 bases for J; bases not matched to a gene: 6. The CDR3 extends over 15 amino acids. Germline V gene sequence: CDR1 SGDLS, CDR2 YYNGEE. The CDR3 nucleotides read TGTGCCAGCAGCGTAGTCGGGGGGGCATGGAATGAGCAGTTCTTC. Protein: CASSVVGGAWNEQFF. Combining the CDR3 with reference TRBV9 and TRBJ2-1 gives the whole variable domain DSGVTQTPKHLITATGQRVTLRCSPRSGDLSVYWYQQSLDQGLQFLIQYYNGEERAKGNILERFSAQQFPDLHSELNLSSLELGDSALYFCASSVVGGAWNEQFFGPGTRLTVL.

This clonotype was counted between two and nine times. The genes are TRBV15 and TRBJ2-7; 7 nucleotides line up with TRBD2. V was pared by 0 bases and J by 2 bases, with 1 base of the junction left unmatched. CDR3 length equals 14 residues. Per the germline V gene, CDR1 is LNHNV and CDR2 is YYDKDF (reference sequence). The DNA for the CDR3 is TGTGCCACCAGCAGAGAGCTAGCGGCCTACGAGCAGTACTTC. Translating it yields CATSRELAAYEQYF.

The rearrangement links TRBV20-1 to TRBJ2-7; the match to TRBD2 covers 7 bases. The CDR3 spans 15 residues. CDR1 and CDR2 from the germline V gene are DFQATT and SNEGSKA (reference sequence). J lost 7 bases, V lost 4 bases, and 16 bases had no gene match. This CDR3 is CSAIQRTRLVGEQYF. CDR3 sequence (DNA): TGCAGTGCTATTCAGCGGACTAGACTCGTCGGGGAGCAGTACTTC.

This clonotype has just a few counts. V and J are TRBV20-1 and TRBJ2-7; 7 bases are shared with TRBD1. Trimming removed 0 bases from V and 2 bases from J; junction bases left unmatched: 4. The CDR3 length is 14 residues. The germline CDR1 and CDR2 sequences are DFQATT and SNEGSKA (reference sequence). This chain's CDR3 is CSARDIRGPYEQYF. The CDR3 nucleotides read TGCAGTGCTAGAGATATTAGGGGGCCCTACGAGCAGTACTTC.

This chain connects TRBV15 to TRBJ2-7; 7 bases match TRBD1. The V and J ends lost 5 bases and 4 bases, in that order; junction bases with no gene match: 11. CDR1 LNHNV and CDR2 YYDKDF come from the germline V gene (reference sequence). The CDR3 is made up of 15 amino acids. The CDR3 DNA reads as TGTGCCACCAGCCCGCCGACAGGGAATACGTACGAGCAGTACTTC. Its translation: CATSPPTGNTYEQYF.

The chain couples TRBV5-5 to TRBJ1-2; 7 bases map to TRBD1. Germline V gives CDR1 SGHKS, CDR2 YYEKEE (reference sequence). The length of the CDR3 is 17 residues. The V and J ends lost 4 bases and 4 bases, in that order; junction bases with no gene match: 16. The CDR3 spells CASSHGRSDGQAYGYTF. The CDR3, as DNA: TGTGCCAGCAGCCACGGACGGTCGGACGGACAGGCCTATGGCTACACCTTC.

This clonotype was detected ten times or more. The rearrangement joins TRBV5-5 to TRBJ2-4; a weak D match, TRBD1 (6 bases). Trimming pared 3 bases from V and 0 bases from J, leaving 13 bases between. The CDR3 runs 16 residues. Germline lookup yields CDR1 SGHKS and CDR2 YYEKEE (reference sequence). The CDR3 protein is CASSSQGSLAKNIQYF. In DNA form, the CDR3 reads TGTGCCAGCAGCTCACAGGGAAGCCTAGCCAAAAACATTCAGTACTTC.

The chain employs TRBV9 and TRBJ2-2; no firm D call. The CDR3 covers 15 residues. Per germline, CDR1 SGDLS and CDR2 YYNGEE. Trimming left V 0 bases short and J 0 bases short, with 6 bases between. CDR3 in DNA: TGTGCCAGCAGCGTAGTTCCAGCGAACACCGGGGAGCTGTTTTTT. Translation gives CASSVVPANTGELFF.